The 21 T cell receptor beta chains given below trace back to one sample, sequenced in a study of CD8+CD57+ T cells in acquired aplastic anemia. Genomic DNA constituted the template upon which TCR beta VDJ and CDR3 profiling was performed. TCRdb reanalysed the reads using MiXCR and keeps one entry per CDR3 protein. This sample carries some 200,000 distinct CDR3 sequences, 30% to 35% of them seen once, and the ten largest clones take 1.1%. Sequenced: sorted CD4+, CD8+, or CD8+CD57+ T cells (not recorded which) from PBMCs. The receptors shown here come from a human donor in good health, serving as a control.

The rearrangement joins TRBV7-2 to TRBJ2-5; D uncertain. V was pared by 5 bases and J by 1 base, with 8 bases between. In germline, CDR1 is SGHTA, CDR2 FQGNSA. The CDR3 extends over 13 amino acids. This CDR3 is CASSPGGQETQYF. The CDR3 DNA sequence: TGTGCCAGCAGCCCCGGTGGCCAAGAGACCCAGTACTTC.

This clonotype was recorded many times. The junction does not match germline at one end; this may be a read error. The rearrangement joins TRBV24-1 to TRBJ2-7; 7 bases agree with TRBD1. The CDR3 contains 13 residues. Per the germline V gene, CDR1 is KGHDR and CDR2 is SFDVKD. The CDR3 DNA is TGTGCCACCGGGGACAGATCCGTCTACAAGCAGTACTTC. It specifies CATGDRSVYKQYF.

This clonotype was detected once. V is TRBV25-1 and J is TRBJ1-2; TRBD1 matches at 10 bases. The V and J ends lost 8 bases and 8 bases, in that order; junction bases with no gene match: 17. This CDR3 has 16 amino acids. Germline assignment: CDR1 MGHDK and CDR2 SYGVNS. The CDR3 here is CASFFRPGQGNPGYTF. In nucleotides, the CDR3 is TGTGCCAGCTTCTTCCGTCCGGGACAGGGGAACCCCGGCTACACCTTC.

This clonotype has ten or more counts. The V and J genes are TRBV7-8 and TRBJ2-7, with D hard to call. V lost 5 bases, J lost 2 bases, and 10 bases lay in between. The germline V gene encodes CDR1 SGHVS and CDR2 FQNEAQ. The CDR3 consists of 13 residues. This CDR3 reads CASSTRLPYEQYF. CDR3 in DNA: TGTGCCAGCAGCACCCGTTTGCCCTACGAGCAGTACTTC.

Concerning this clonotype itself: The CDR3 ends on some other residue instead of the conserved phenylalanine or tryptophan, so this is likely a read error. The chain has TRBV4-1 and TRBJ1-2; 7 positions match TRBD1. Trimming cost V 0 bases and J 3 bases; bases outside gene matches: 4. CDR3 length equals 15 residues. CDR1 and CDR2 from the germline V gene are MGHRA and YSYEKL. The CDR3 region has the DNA TGCGCCAGCAGCCAAGATGACAGGGCTCACTATGGCTACACCTCC. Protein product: CASSQDDRAHYGYTS.

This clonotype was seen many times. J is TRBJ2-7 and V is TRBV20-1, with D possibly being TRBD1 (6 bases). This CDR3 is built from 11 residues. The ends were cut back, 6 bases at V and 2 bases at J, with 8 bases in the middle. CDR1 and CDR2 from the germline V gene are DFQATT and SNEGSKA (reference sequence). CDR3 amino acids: CSARGPYEQYF. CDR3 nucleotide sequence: TGCAGTGCCAGGGGACCCTACGAGCAGTACTTC.

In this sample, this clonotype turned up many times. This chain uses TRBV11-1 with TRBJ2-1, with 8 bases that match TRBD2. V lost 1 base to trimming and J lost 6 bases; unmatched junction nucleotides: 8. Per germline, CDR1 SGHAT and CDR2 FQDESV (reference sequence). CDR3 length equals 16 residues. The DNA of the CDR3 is TGTGCCAGCAGCTTAGGCGGTCGGGGGGGTCCCAATGAGCAGTTCTTC. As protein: CASSLGGRGGPNEQFF.

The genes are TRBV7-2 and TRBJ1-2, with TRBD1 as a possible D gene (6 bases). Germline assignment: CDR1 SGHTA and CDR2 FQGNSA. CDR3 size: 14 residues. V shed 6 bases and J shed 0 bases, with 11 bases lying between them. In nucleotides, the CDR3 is TGTGCCAGCAGTAAACAGGGAGCTAACTATGGCTACACCTTC. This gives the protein CASSKQGANYGYTF.

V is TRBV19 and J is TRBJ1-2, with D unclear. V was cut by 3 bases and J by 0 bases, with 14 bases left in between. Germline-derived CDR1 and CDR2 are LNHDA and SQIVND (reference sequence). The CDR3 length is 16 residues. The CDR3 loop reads CASSMKGRATNYGYTF. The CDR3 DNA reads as TGTGCCAGTAGTATGAAAGGTAGAGCTACTAACTATGGCTACACCTTC.

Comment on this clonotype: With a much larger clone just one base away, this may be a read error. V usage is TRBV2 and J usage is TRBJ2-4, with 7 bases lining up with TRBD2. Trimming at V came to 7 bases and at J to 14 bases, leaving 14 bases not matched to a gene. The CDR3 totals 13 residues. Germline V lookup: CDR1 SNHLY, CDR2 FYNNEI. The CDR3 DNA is TGTGCCAGCACATTCAGGACGGGACTAAATAAGTACTTC. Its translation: CASTFRTGLNKYF.

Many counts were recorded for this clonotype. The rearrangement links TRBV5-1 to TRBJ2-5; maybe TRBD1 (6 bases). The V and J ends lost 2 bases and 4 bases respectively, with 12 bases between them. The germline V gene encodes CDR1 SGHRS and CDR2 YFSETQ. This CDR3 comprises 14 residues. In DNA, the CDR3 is TGCGCCAGCAGCTTAGGACCACAGGGAGAGACCCAGTACTTC. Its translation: CASSLGPQGETQYF.

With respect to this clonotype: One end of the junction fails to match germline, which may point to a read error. CDR3 sequence reads: CSARRAASYNSPLHF. DNA of the CDR3: TGCAGTGCTAGAAGGGCAGCCTCCTACAATTCACCCCTCCACTTT. The chain couples TRBV20-1 to TRBJ1-6; D remains ambiguous. Per the germline V gene, CDR1 is DFQATT and CDR2 is SNEGSKA (reference sequence). The CDR3 totals 15 residues.

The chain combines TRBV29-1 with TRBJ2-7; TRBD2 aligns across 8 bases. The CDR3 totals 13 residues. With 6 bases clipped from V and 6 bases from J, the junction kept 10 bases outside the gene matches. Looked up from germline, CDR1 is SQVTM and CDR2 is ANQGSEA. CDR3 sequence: CSVGSSGSSEQYF. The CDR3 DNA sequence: TGCAGCGTAGGGTCCAGCGGGAGTAGCGAGCAGTACTTC.

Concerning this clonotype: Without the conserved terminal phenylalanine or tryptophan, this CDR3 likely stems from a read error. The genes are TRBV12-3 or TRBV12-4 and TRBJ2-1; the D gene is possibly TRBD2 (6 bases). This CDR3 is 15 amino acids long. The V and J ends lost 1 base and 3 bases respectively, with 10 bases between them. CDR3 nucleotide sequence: TGTGCCAGCAGTTTAGGCGGGACCTTCTACAATGAGCAGTTCTCC. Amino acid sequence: CASSLGGTFYNEQFS.

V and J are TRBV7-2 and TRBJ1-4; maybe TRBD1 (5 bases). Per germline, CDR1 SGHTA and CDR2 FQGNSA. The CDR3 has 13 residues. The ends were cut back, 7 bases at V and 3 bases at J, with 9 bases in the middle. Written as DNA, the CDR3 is TGTGCCAGCACGAGGGGTCCTAATGAAAAACTGTTTTTT. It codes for CASTRGPNEKLFF.

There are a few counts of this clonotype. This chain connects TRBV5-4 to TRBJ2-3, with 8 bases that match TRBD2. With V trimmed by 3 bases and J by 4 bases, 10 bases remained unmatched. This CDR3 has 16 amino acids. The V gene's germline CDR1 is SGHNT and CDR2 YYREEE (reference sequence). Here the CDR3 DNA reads TGTGCCAGCAGCTGGGGTAGAGCGGGGGCATCAGATACGCAGTATTTT. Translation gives CASSWGRAGASDTQYF. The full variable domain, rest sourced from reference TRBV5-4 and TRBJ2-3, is ETGVTQSPTHLIKTRGQQVTLRCSSQSGHNTVSWYQQALGQGPQFIFQYYREEENGRGNFPPRFSGLQFPNYSSELNVNALELDDSALYLCASSWGRAGASDTQYFGPGTRLTVL.

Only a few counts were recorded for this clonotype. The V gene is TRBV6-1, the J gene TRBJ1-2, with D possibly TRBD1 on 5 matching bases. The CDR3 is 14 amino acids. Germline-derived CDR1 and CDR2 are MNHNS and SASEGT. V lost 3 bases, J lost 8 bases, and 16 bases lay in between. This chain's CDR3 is CASSDQLGTGGYTF. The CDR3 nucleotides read TGTGCCAGCAGTGACCAGCTAGGGACGGGCGGCTACACCTTC.

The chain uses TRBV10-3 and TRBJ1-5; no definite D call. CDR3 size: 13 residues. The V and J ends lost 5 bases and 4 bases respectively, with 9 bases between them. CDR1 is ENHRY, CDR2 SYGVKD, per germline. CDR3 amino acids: CAISYAENQPQHF. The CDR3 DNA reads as TGTGCCATCAGTTACGCGGAGAATCAGCCCCAGCATTTT.

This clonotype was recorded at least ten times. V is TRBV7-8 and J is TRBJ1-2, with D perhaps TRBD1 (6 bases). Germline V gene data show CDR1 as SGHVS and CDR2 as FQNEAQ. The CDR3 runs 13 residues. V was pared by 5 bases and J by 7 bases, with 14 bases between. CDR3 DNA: TGTGCCAGCAGCCTCACAGGGTTGAGTGGCTACACCTTC. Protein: CASSLTGLSGYTF.

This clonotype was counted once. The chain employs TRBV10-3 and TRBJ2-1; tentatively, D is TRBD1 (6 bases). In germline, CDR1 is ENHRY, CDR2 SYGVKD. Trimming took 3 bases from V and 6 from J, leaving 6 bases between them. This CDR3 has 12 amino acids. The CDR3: CAISDRGNEQFF. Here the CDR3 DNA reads TGTGCCATCAGTGACAGGGGCAATGAGCAGTTCTTC.

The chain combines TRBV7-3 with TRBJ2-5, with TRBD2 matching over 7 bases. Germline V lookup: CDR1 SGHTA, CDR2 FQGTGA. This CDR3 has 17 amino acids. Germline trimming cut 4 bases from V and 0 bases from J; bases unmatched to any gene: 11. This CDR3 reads CASSSAPGTNNQETQYF. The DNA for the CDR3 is TGTGCCAGCAGCTCAGCTCCCGGGACTAACAACCAAGAGACCCAGTACTTC.